This TCR beta chain comes out of a study of OX40 agonist ivuxolimab in advanced cancers. Overall study context: Ivuxolimab, an antibody acting as an agonist of OX40 (CD134), was used to treat patients. Partial response was recorded in three patients: one hepatocellular carcinoma and two cutaneous melanoma cases. From about 23 to 85 years was the age range, with a mean of roughly 64 years, and over 80% were male.

Worth noting for this clone: Its antigen is currently unknown.

Repertoires were generated with immunoSEQ multiplex PCR, while TCRdb's copy carries only in-frame clones and drops some. The table includes about 75,000 clones, approximately 84% detected once. The CDR3 extends over 15 amino acids. The germline gives CDR1 SGHVS, CDR2 FNYEAQ. Between the trimmed V and J ends, which lost 5 bases and 12 bases, there was a span of 23 bases. General study points: The study observed clonal expansion of CD4+ and CD8+ blood T cells by week 6 at 0.1 to 3.0 mg/kg.

The TCR was taken from an adult with an advanced solid tumor such as melanoma, head and neck, liver or kidney cancer. The chain links TRBV7-6 to TRBJ2-1; maybe TRBD2 (5 bases). The sequences come from CD4+ or CD8+ T cells sorted from blood, collected in a trial of the OX40 agonist ivuxolimab. The CDR3 DNA reads as TGTGCCAGCAGCCCGAGATACCCTGACTATAGTGGGCAGTTCTTC. Translation: CASSPRYPDYSGQFF.